These T cell receptor beta chains were read from a single sample in a study of siplizumab effects on memory and regulatory T cells. Profiling relied on immunoSEQ multiplex PCR, and the TCRdb table lists in-frame clones only, not all of them. In the table there are about 120,000 clones, around 94% of which are singletons. Sequencing was performed on non-Treg CD4+ T cells sorted from blood. The receptor source for this set is a human donor in good health. CDR3s leave out the opening cysteine and the closing phenylalanine or tryptophan. Rows give clone size only sometimes, using once, few, many, or a class for an expanded clone.

cdr3_aa	cdr3_length	j_call	v_call	clone_size
ATSIREETGELF	12	TRBJ2-2	TRBV19	-
ASSLGTGETEAF	12	TRBJ1-1	TRBV5-4	once
ASTLQAFTGNTIY	13	TRBJ1-3	TRBV6-5	-
ASRRTRGYEQY	11	TRBJ2-7	TRBV6-5	-
AAAGDADTQY	10	TRBJ2-3	TRBV12-5	-
ASSYSWGGTDTQY	13	TRBJ2-3	TRBV6-5	once
ASSSTTGGRTDTQY	14	TRBJ2-3	TRBV5-1	once
ASSAGQSAGTQY	12	TRBJ2-5	TRBV7-2	-
ASSLIARGRAEQF	13	TRBJ2-1	TRBV7-6	-
ASSIRGRGNNEKLF	14	TRBJ1-4	TRBV19	once
ASSLDRATGELF	12	TRBJ2-2	TRBV7-9	-
ASSLSGGRAF	10	TRBJ1-1	TRBV27	-
ASSSLAGRGFEQY	13	TRBJ2-7	TRBV11-2	-
ASSHPLGQGAGEQY	14	TRBJ2-7	TRBV4-1	-
SGSADTEAF	9	TRBJ1-1	TRBV20-1	-
ASSEATGYQPQH	12	TRBJ1-5	TRBV2	-
ASSLALNTEAF	11	TRBJ1-1	TRBV5-4	-
ASSESGTPGIIWADTQY	17	TRBJ2-3	TRBV5-1	-
ASFAGTGVTTDTQY	14	TRBJ2-3	TRBV18	-
ASSQDPSSDAYEQY	14	-	TRBV4-1	-
ASSYSTTGGPNEQF	14	TRBJ2-1	TRBV6-5	-
ASSVTGANEQF	11	TRBJ2-1	TRBV5-1	-
ASSYRTYGYT	10	TRBJ1-2	TRBV7-9	-
SVDPVQGSQETQY	13	TRBJ2-5	TRBV29-1	-
ASSPRDREETQY	12	TRBJ2-5	TRBV7-9	once
ASSYQGQGGKTQY	13	TRBJ2-5	TRBV6-5	-
ASSMTGDTGELF	12	TRBJ2-2	TRBV7-2	-
ASSRGVNQPQH	11	TRBJ1-5	TRBV18	few
ASSSSSSGNTIY	12	TRBJ1-3	TRBV6-5	-
ASSPPEGQGNGYT	13	TRBJ1-2	TRBV9	-
ASSPPRDITDTQY	13	TRBJ2-3	TRBV7-9	-
ASSLLQGVPLINTGELF	17	TRBJ2-2	TRBV27	-
ASRGMRADRTDTQY	14	TRBJ2-3	TRBV6-6	-
ASSGGRGTVHGYT	13	TRBJ1-2	TRBV2	-
ASSVYLADTDTQY	13	TRBJ2-3	TRBV9	once
ASSQELAGRTDTQY	14	TRBJ2-3	TRBV4-2	-
ASSSLTRVFTDTQY	14	TRBJ2-3	TRBV27	-
ASSSGLDGLNEQF	13	TRBJ2-1	TRBV5-1	-
ASSPLRGENTEAF	13	TRBJ1-1	TRBV18	-
ASSPPGLAGVFPSYEQY	17	TRBJ2-7	TRBV19	-
ASKGSGGSTGELF	13	TRBJ2-2	TRBV19	-
ASSLGQGSQPQH	12	TRBJ1-5	TRBV5-1	-
SARDVYEQY	9	TRBJ2-7	TRBV20-1	-
ASSSGQLYGYT	11	TRBJ1-2	TRBV5-4	once
ASSLDRVNTGELF	13	TRBJ2-2	TRBV5-1	-